This T cell receptor beta chain is drawn from a study of cytomegalovirus exposure and HLA in healthy donors. The table came from immunoSEQ multiplex PCR; TCRdb's copy has only in-frame clones and leaves some out. In the table there are over 45,000 clones, just over 90% of which are singletons. The ends were cut back, 7 bases at V and 8 bases at J, with 17 bases in the middle. The germline CDR1 and CDR2 sequences are MNHNS and SASEGT. The CDR3 is made up of 13 amino acids. The roughly 120-subject validation cohort, separate from the roughly 700-subject first cohort, included the donors. This clone has only a few counts.

This chain uses TRBV6-1 with TRBJ1-2, with a possible D match to TRBD1 (5 bases). The sample taken for sequencing was PBMCs. The sequence came from a man between 18 and 35 years old in good health and CMV-seronegative. This CDR3 is CASTLEGRGGYTF. CDR3 nucleotides: TGTGCCAGCACTCTTGAGGGGAGGGGCGGCTACACCTTC.